A selection of T cell receptor beta chains follows, all from one sample in a study of blood T cell repertoires in COVID-19. Method: immunoSEQ multiplex PCR; TCRdb's copy keeps in-frame clones and lacks some. The sample has about 120,000 clones; 70% to 85% are singletons. The material sequenced was peripheral blood. The receptors were sampled from a woman between 65 and 79 years old with acute or convalescent COVID-19. The CDR3 runs from the conserved cysteine through the conserved F or W. D genes are given only for firm matches. Clone size appears in some rows only: once, few, many, or a class for an expanded clone.

j_gene	v_gene	abundance	d_gene	CDR3aa	CDR3nt
TRBJ1-6	TRBV6-5	.	.	CASSSGLYSPLHF	TGTGCCAGCAGTTCCGGACTCTATTCACCCCTCCACTTT
TRBJ1-5	TRBV11-3	.	.	CASSLNAGPGQPQHF	TGTGCCAGCAGCTTAAATGCGGGGCCTGGACAGCCCCAGCATTTT
TRBJ1-6	TRBV19	.	.	CASSPLRAAGDSPLHF	TGTGCCAGTAGTCCCCTTCGGGCAGCGGGGGATTCACCCCTCCACTTT
TRBJ2-1	TRBV6-1	.	.	CASSEDGGQFF	TGTGCCAGCAGTGAAGACGGGGGGCAGTTCTTC
TRBJ2-1	TRBV5-1	few	.	CASSLETEEQFF	TGCGCCAGCAGCTTGGAGACAGAGGAGCAGTTCTTC
TRBJ2-2	TRBV7-2	.	TRBD1	CASSLDAGGGTGELFF	TGTGCCAGCAGCTTAGATGCAGGGGGCGGCACCGGGGAGCTGTTTTTT
TRBJ2-7	TRBV6-6	.	.	CASIPGLSFSYEQYF	TGTGCCAGCATTCCGGGACTCTCCTTCTCCTACGAGCAGTACTTC
TRBJ2-1	TRBV20-1	.	.	CSAVRDNEQFF	TGCAGTGCTGTCCGGGACAATGAGCAGTTCTTC
TRBJ2-2	TRBV6-5	.	TRBD1	CASSYGQGVGELFF	TGTGCCAGCAGTTACGGACAGGGTGTCGGGGAGCTGTTTTTT
TRBJ1-1	TRBV5-1	.	TRBD1	CASSFYPPASGQGTYTEAFF	TGCGCCAGCAGCTTTTATCCCCCCGCTTCGGGACAGGGGACTTATACTGAAGCTTTCTTT
TRBJ1-5	TRBV4-3	.	.	CASSQDFLGQPQHF	TGCGCCAGCAGCCAAGATTTCCTAGGACAGCCCCAGCATTTT
TRBJ1-6	TRBV5-8	.	.	CASSFSGQNNSPLHF	TGTGCCAGCAGCTTCTCTGGACAGAATAATTCACCCCTCCACTTT
TRBJ1-1	TRBV5-1	.	.	CASSLAGGQGPNTEAFF	TGCGCCAGCAGCTTGGCCGGAGGGCAGGGACCGAACACTGAAGCTTTCTTT
TRBJ1-6	TRBV7-2	once	TRBD1	CASSLDGRGRSNSPLHF	TGTGCCAGCAGCTTAGATGGCAGGGGGCGGTCTAATTCACCCCTCCACTTT
TRBJ1-1	TRBV5-6	.	.	CASSYGQNTEAFF	TGTGCCAGCAGCTATGGACAGAACACTGAAGCTTTCTTT
TRBJ1-5	TRBV3-1/TRBV3-2	.	.	CASSQTQLSPQHF	TGTGCCAGCAGCCAAACACAGCTTTCGCCCCAGCATTTT
TRBJ2-5	TRBV6-2/TRBV6-3	.	TRBD2	CASSYNAGGPLETQYF	TGTGCCAGCAGTTACAATGCGGGGGGCCCCTTGGAGACCCAGTACTTC
TRBJ2-3	TRBV3-1/TRBV3-2	.	TRBD2	CASSQNSGGLTDTQYF	TGTGCCAGCAGCCAGAATAGCGGGGGGTTAACAGATACGCAGTATTTT
TRBJ2-1	TRBV10-1	.	.	CASSGNRGKQFF	TGCGCCAGCAGTGGCAATAGGGGGAAGCAGTTCTTC
TRBJ2-5	TRBV5-1	.	TRBD1	CASSPGTGFPETQYF	TGCGCCAGCAGCCCCGGGACAGGGTTTCCCGAGACCCAGTACTTC
TRBJ2-3	TRBV5-1	.	TRBD1	CASSLDGTGADTQYF	TGCGCCAGCAGCTTGGACGGGACAGGGGCCGATACGCAGTATTTT
TRBJ2-5	TRBV14	.	.	CASSPRLFQETQYF	TGTGCCAGCAGCCCCCGACTATTCCAAGAGACCCAGTACTTC
TRBJ1-2	TRBV5-6	.	.	CASSPTRTQVSYGYTF	TGTGCCAGCAGCCCCACTAGAACGCAGGTATCCTATGGCTACACCTTC
TRBJ1-1	TRBV4-3	.	.	CASSQAEGNTEAFF	TGCGCCAGCAGCCAAGCAGAGGGGAACACTGAAGCTTTCTTT
TRBJ2-3	TRBV2	.	.	CASSIRYLPDTQYF	TGTGCCAGCAGTATCAGATATCTCCCAGATACGCAGTATTTT
TRBJ1-1	TRBV19	.	.	CASSIGLQGRNRVGAFF	TGTGCCAGTAGTATAGGACTTCAGGGGCGAAACAGGGTTGGAGCTTTCTTT
TRBJ1-3	TRBV19	.	TRBD1	CASSIAPGQGPRSSGNTIYF	TGTGCCAGTAGTATAGCGCCGGGACAGGGACCCAGAAGCTCTGGAAACACCATATATTTT
TRBJ1-5	TRBV10-3	once	.	CAISENGDSNQPQHF	TGTGCCATCAGTGAAAACGGGGATAGCAATCAGCCCCAGCATTTT
TRBJ2-3	TRBV2	.	TRBD2	CASSAGGGADTQYF	TGTGCCAGCAGTGCTGGCGGGGGGGCAGATACGCAGTATTTT
TRBJ1-2	TRBV6-5	.	TRBD1	CASSTGTGGYTF	TGTGCCAGCAGCACCGGGACAGGGGGATACACCTTC
TRBJ1-5	TRBV19	.	TRBD1	CASSIGNRGLGQPQHF	TGTGCCAGTAGTATAGGAAACAGGGGGTTGGGTCAGCCCCAGCATTTT
TRBJ2-1	TRBV5-4	.	TRBD2	CASSPWKRGGLYNEQFF	TGTGCCAGCAGTCCCTGGAAGCGGGGGGGCCTCTACAATGAGCAGTTCTTC
TRBJ1-6	TRBV30	.	TRBD1	CAWTGQGNSPLHF	TGTGCCTGGACCGGACAGGGGAATTCACCCCTCCACTTT
TRBJ2-5	TRBV5-6	.	.	CASSDRLDTETQYF	TGTGCCAGCAGTGACAGGCTAGATACGGAGACCCAGTACTTC
TRBJ1-1	TRBV30	.	.	CAWRFTGFTEAFF	TGTGCCTGGAGATTCACAGGGTTTACTGAAGCTTTCTTT
TRBJ2-2	TRBV7-6	.	.	CASSLRGQGNTGELFF	TGTGCCAGCAGCTTAAGGGGTCAGGGGAACACCGGGGAGCTGTTTTTT
TRBJ1-5	TRBV5-8	.	.	CASSLIQRANQPQHF	TGTGCCAGCAGCCTGATCCAAAGAGCTAATCAGCCCCAGCATTTT
TRBJ1-2	TRBV5-1	.	TRBD1	CASSLAPGQPYTF	TGCGCCAGCAGCCTCGCCCCGGGACAGCCGTACACCTTC
TRBJ1-1	TRBV5-6	.	.	CASSPQLRGKNTEAFF	TGTGCCAGCAGCCCCCAGCTAAGGGGTAAAAACACTGAAGCTTTCTTT
TRBJ2-2	TRBV6-5	few	.	CASKGIRELFF	TGTGCCAGCAAGGGGATCCGGGAGCTGTTTTTT
TRBJ2-7	TRBV7-9	.	TRBD2	CASSFSGVRSYEQYF	TGTGCCAGCAGCTTTAGCGGGGTCCGCTCCTACGAGCAGTACTTC
TRBJ1-6	TRBV5-4	.	.	CASSLESPSPLHF	TGTGCCAGCAGCTTGGAATCTCCTTCACCCCTCCACTTT
TRBJ1-1	TRBV5-1	.	TRBD1	CASSFGTGNTEAFF	TGCGCCAGCAGCTTTGGGACAGGGAACACTGAAGCTTTCTTT